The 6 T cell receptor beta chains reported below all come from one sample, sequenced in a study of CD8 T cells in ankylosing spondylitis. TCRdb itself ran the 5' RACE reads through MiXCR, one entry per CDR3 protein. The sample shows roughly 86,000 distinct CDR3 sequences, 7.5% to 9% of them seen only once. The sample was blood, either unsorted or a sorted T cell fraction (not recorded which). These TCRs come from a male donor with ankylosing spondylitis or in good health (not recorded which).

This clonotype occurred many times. The CDR3, as DNA: TGTGCCAGTAGTCTAGGAGCCCGGACTGAAGCTTTCTTT. Translated, it gives CASSLGARTEAFF. The rearrangement links TRBV19 to TRBJ1-1; D ambiguous. With 5 bases removed from V and 5 bases from J, the gap between germline ends came to 12 bases. CDR1 and CDR2 from the germline V gene are LNHDA and SQIVND (reference sequence). CDR3 length: 13 amino acids.

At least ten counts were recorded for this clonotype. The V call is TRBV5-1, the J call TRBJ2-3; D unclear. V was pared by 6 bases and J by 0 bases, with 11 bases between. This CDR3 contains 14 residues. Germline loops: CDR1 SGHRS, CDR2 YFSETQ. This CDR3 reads CASIRDPSTDTQYF. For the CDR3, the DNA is TGCGCCAGCATCCGCGACCCGAGCACAGATACGCAGTATTTT.

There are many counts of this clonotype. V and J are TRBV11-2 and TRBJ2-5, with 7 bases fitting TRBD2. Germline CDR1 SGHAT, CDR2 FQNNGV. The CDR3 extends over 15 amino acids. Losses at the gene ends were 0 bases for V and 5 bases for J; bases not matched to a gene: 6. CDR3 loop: CASSLEPSGVETQYF. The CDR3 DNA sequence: TGTGCCAGCAGCTTAGAGCCAAGCGGGGTCGAGACCCAGTACTTC.

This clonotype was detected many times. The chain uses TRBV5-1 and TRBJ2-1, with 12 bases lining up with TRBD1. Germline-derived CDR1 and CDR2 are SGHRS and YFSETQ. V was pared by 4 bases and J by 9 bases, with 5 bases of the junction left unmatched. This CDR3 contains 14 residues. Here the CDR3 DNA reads TGCGCCAGCAGCCAAGGGACAGGGGGCTCTGAGCAGTTCTTC. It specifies CASSQGTGGSEQFF. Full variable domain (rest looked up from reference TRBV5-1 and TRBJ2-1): KAGVTQTPRYLIKTRGQQVTLSCSPISGHRSVSWYQQTPGQGLQFLFEYFSETQRNKGNFPGRFSGRQFSNSRSEMNVSTLELGDSALYLCASSQGTGGSEQFFGPGTRLTVL.

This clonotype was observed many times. The CDR3 region has the DNA TGTGCCAGCAGCTTGCAACCGGACAGGAGGGGCTACACCTTC. It translates to CASSLQPDRRGYTF. The V call is TRBV5-5, the J call TRBJ1-2; 7 bases agree with TRBD1. Germline V lookup: CDR1 SGHKS, CDR2 YYEKEE (reference sequence). The CDR3 covers 14 residues. Trimming cost V 1 base and J 8 bases; bases outside gene matches: 8. The full variable domain, in which reference TRBV5-5 and TRBJ1-2 provide the parts outside the CDR3, is DAGVTQSPTHLIKTRGQQVTLRCSPISGHKSVSWYQQVLGQGPQFIFQYYEKEERGRGNFPDRFSARQFPNYSSELNVNALLLGDSALYLCASSLQPDRRGYTFGSGTRLTVV.

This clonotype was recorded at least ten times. The CDR3 reads CAISESILAGGTDTQYF. The CDR3 coding sequence is TGTGCCATCAGTGAGTCGATACTAGCGGGGGGCACAGATACGCAGTATTTT. V usage is TRBV10-3 and J usage is TRBJ2-3; 11 nucleotides agree with TRBD2. J lost 1 base, V lost 0 bases, and 3 bases had no gene match. The CDR3 loop spans 17 amino acids. Germline CDR1 reads ENHRY; CDR2 reads SYGVKD.